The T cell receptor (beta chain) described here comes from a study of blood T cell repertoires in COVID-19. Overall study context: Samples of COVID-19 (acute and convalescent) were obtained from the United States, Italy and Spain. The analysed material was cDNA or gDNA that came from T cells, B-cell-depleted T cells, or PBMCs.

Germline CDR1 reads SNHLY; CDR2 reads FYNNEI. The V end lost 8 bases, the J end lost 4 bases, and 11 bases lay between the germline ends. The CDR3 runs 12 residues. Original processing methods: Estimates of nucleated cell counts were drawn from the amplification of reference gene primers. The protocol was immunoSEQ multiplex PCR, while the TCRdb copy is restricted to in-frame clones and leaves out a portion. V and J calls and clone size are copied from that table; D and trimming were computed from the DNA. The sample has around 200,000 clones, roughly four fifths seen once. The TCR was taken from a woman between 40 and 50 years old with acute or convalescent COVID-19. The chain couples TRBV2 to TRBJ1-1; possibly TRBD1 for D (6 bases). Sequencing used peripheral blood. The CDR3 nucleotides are TGTGCCAGCGGAACAGGGAGCACTGAAGCTTTCTTT. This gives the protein CASGTGSTEAFF. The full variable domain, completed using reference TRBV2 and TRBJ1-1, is EPEVTQTPSHQVTQMGQEVILRCVPISNHLYFYWYRQILGQKVEFLVSFYNNEISEKSEIFDDQFSVERPDGSNFTLKIRSTKLEDSAMYFCASGTGSTEAFFGQGTRLTVV.